A single sample is the source of the 29 T cell receptor beta chains below, sequenced in a study of CD8+ T cells in alopecia areata. Treatment specified: oral pan-JAK inhibitor, 5-10 mg twice daily. Following extraction, RNA underwent reverse transcription to cDNA, which served as the sequencing template. Sequencing was performed with immunoSEQ multiplex PCR; in TCRdb, only in-frame clones are kept and a portion is missing. The repertoire holds fewer than 350,000 clones, with 55% to 70% as singletons. Sequencing used CD4+ T cells sorted from blood, obtained at week 24, from a patient treated with tofacitinib. The receptors here all came from a human donor with alopecia areata.

V gene TRBV30 combines with J gene TRBJ1-3; unclear D gene. The V gene lost 4 bases and the J gene lost 4 bases, with 5 bases spanning the gap. The germline V gene has CDR1 GTSNPN and CDR2 SVGIG (reference sequence). The CDR3 is 11 residues long. The CDR3 DNA reads as TGTGCCTGGACACTGGGAAACACCATATATTTT. Translated: CAWTLGNTIYF.

The chain links TRBV2 to TRBJ1-2, with D unclear. Trimming took off 3 bases at V and 5 bases at J, with 10 bases between the two ends. The CDR3 has 13 residues. Germline V gene data show CDR1 as SNHLY and CDR2 as FYNNEI. The CDR3: CASSDLDGYGYTF. CDR3 DNA sequence: TGTGCCAGCAGTGACCTGGACGGGTATGGCTACACCTTC.

This clone occurred once. The genes are TRBV7-8 and TRBJ2-3, with 11 nucleotides matching TRBD2. CDR1 and CDR2 (germline): SGHVS, FQNEAQ. The length of the CDR3 is 16 residues. The V segment lost 2 bases and the J segment 4 bases; nucleotides outside the gene matches: 5. Here the CDR3 reads CASSLISGGVSDTQYF. CDR3 coding DNA: TGTGCCAGCAGCTTAATTAGCGGGGGGGTTTCAGATACGCAGTATTTT.

This clone was seen only a few times. The V gene is TRBV23-1, the J gene TRBJ1-2; D is unresolved. TRBV23-1 is recorded as an ORF, its role being uncertain. CDR3 length equals 16 residues. V was trimmed by 0 bases and J by 6 bases, leaving 17 bases between them. In DNA form, the CDR3 reads TGCGCCAGCAGTCAATCGGGGTCCTTCGGGGTCGATGGCTACACCTTC. It specifies CASSQSGSFGVDGYTF.

This clone was seen a few times. The chain uses TRBV25-1 and TRBJ2-3; 8 bases match TRBD2. V dropped 5 bases and J dropped 4; count of bases not matched to a gene: 11. The V gene's germline CDR1 is MGHDK and CDR2 SYGVNS. This CDR3 spans 16 amino acids. CDR3 coding DNA: TGTGCCAGCAGTAGGATAGCGGGGCTTTATGCAGATACGCAGTATTTT. This codes for CASSRIAGLYADTQYF.

There are a few counts of this clone. The chain links TRBV6-1 to TRBJ1-3, with no clear D. This CDR3 is built from 13 residues. The germline V gene has CDR1 MNHNS and CDR2 SASEGT. Deletions cut 7 bases from V and 0 bases from J, with 7 bases between. CDR3 amino acids: CASTQSSGNTIYF. DNA for the CDR3: TGTGCCAGCACACAGAGCTCTGGAAACACCATATATTTT.

V and J are TRBV11-2 and TRBJ2-5; D may be TRBD2 (6 bases). Germline V gives CDR1 SGHAT, CDR2 FQNNGV. This CDR3 has 16 residues. V was clipped by 1 base and J by 2 bases, with 14 bases between them. CDR3 coding DNA: TGTGCCAGCAGCTTAGTTGCGGGGTTCGCACAAGAGACCCAGTACTTC. Its protein product is CASSLVAGFAQETQYF. The full variable domain, rest sourced from reference TRBV11-2 and TRBJ2-5, is EAGVAQSPRYKIIEKRQSVAFWCNPISGHATLYWYQQILGQGPKLLIQFQNNGVVDDSQLPKDRFSAERLKGVDSTLKIQPAKLEDSAVYLCASSLVAGFAQETQYFGPGTRLLVL.

This clone was detected only a few times. This CDR3 is also generated by other DNA sequences in the sample. CDR3 coding DNA: TGTGCCAGCAGCTTAGGCGGTGAGCAGTTCTTC. This translates into CASSLGGEQFF. The gene calls are TRBV7-2 and TRBJ2-1; D not resolved. Deletions cut 1 base from V and 9 bases from J, with 4 bases between. CDR3 length: 11 amino acids. CDR1 and CDR2 (germline): SGHTA, FQGNSA.

The CDR3 here is CSVEPPWTVLTYEQYF. The CDR3 bases are TGCAGCGTTGAACCCCCTTGGACAGTCTTAACCTACGAGCAGTACTTC. The chain employs TRBV29-1 and TRBJ2-7; weak D call: TRBD1 (6 bases). This CDR3 is 16 amino acids long. Germline V gives CDR1 SQVTM, CDR2 ANQGSEA. V was trimmed by 2 bases and J by 2 bases, leaving 19 bases between them.

The gene calls are TRBV19 and TRBJ2-2, with D perhaps TRBD1 (5 bases). Trimming removed 10 bases from V and 7 bases from J, with 19 bases in between. In germline, CDR1 is LNHDA, CDR2 SQIVND (reference sequence). The CDR3 has 14 residues. In DNA, the CDR3 is TGTGCCACCAGGGTCGGCAGGGAAATCGGGGAGCTGTTTTTT. It is translated as CATRVGREIGELFF.

This clone appeared a few times. V usage is TRBV30 and J usage is TRBJ1-5; D is perhaps TRBD1 (5 bases). Trimming shortened V by 4 bases and J by 4 bases, and 32 bases separated the two germline ends. There are 20 residues in the CDR3. Germline CDR1 and CDR2: GTSNPN and SVGIG (reference sequence). For the CDR3, the DNA is TGTGCCTGGACCCCCCAGCGTGGGTTCGGCAGGGAAGGGGTAAATCAGCCCCAGCATTTT. Residues: CAWTPQRGFGREGVNQPQHF.

Only a few counts were recorded for this clone. This rearrangement joins TRBV29-1 to TRBJ2-3; D remains ambiguous. The CDR3 consists of 14 residues. CDR1 and CDR2 from the germline V gene are SQVTM and ANQGSEA. V was trimmed by 5 bases and J by 4 bases, leaving 16 bases between them. CDR3 protein: CSVTSGLNADTQYF. The DNA for the CDR3 is TGCAGCGTTACGAGTGGGCTTAACGCAGATACGCAGTATTTT.

This clone was recorded a few times. One base away lies a much larger clone, so this may be a sequencing read error. This chain joins TRBV5-6 and TRBJ2-5, with D unclear. The V and J ends lost 0 bases and 3 bases respectively, with 0 bases between them. The germline CDR1 and CDR2 sequences are SGHDT and YYEEEE. The CDR3 covers 11 residues. Here the CDR3 DNA reads TGTGCCAGCAGCTTGGAAGAGACCCAGTACTTC. It specifies CASSLEETQYF.

Only a few counts were recorded for this clone. The rearrangement uses TRBV6-5 and TRBJ1-6; 12 bases are shared with TRBD1. This CDR3 has 15 amino acids. V trimming: 4 bases; J trimming: 6 bases; junction bases outside the gene matches: 1. Germline V gene lookup returns CDR1 MNHEY and CDR2 SVGAGI. The CDR3 nucleotides are TGTGCCAGCAGTTTGGGACAGGGGGCTAATTCACCCCTCCACTTT. It yields the protein CASSLGQGANSPLHF.

The genes are TRBV18 and TRBJ2-5; D is uncertain. The V gene's germline CDR1 is KGHSH and CDR2 LQKENI. V was cut by 3 bases and J by 5 bases, with 7 bases left in between. The CDR3 sequence is 12 residues long. The CDR3 loop reads CASSPIGETQYF. CDR3 DNA sequence: TGTGCCAGCTCACCCATCGGGGAGACCCAGTACTTC.

The chain couples TRBV2 to TRBJ2-7; D possibly corresponds to TRBD2 (6 bases). Germline-derived CDR1 and CDR2 are SNHLY and FYNNEI. With 6 bases removed from V and 2 bases from J, the gap between germline ends came to 14 bases. This CDR3 has 14 amino acids. The CDR3 loop is CASSSGTGPYEQYF. Here the CDR3 DNA reads TGTGCCAGCAGCTCCGGGACTGGACCCTACGAGCAGTACTTC.

The CDR3 sequence: CASSFASTDTQYF. CDR3 DNA sequence: TGTGCCAGCAGCTTTGCTAGCACAGATACGCAGTATTTT. V usage is TRBV5-8 and J usage is TRBJ2-3; no firm D call. Germline values: CDR1 SGHTS, CDR2 YDEGEE. CDR3 length equals 13 residues. V dropped 2 bases and J dropped 0 bases, with 4 bases sitting between them. The full variable domain, rest sourced from reference TRBV5-8 and TRBJ2-3, is EAGVTQSPTHLIKTRGQQATLRCSPISGHTSVYWYQQALGLGLQFLLWYDEGEERNRGNFPPRFSGRQFPNYSSELNVNALELEDSALYLCASSFASTDTQYFGPGTRLTVL.

The DNA of the CDR3 is TGCGCCAGCAGCCCACGGGACTCCCGTAACCAAGAGACCCAGTACTTC. Its protein is CASSPRDSRNQETQYF. The gene calls are TRBV4-3 and TRBJ2-5, with D perhaps TRBD2 (6 bases). Germline CDR1 LGHNA, CDR2 YSLEER. The CDR3 runs 16 residues. Between the trimmed V and J ends, which lost 4 bases and 0 bases, there was a span of 15 bases.

V usage is TRBV4-1 and J usage is TRBJ1-6; D unclear. Germline V gives CDR1 MGHRA, CDR2 YSYEKL. Trimming took 1 base from V and 6 from J, leaving 16 bases between them. The CDR3 totals 17 residues. The CDR3 region is CASSQGWAVRRNSPLHF. In DNA form, the CDR3 reads TGCGCCAGCAGCCAAGGATGGGCGGTCCGGCGTAATTCACCCCTCCACTTT.

The gene calls are TRBV20-1 and TRBJ2-1; D uncertain. The germline gives CDR1 DFQATT, CDR2 SNEGSKA (reference sequence). Trimming removed 6 bases at V and 10 bases at J, with 10 bases between. The CDR3 is 10 amino acids. The DNA of the CDR3 is TGCAGTGCCGATCCTCTAGAGCAGTTCTTC. Protein sequence: CSADPLEQFF.

This clone was found a few times. V gene TRBV4-1 combines with J gene TRBJ1-1; 8 bases are a match to TRBD1. The CDR3 contains 13 residues. Unmatched junction bases numbered 3, after V lost 8 bases and J lost 1 base. CDR1 is MGHRA and CDR2 is YSYEKL in the germline V gene. The CDR3 coding sequence is TGCGCCAGCGGGGGACAGGAGAACACTGAAGCTTTCTTT. Protein product: CASGGQENTEAFF.

This chain links TRBV6-1 with TRBJ2-1, with D unresolved. Looked up from germline, CDR1 is MNHNS and CDR2 is SASEGT. The V gene lost 8 bases and the J gene lost 8 bases, with 16 bases spanning the gap. The CDR3 runs 13 residues. CDR3 in amino acids: CASGERSPYEQFF. The CDR3 DNA follows: TGTGCCAGCGGGGAAAGAAGCCCCTATGAGCAGTTCTTC.

V is TRBV29-1 and J is TRBJ2-5; D is undetermined. The V end lost 0 bases, the J end lost 4 bases, and 12 bases lay between the germline ends. The CDR3 sequence is 14 residues long. From germline, CDR1 is SQVTM and CDR2 ANQGSEA. Here the CDR3 reads CSVEELALGETQYF. In nucleotides, the CDR3 is TGCAGCGTTGAAGAGCTCGCTCTCGGAGAGACCCAGTACTTC.

As regards this clone: Additional DNA sequences in this sample encode the identical CDR3. The gene calls are TRBV5-1 and TRBJ1-6, with 9 positions matching TRBD1. The junction had 2 bases not matched to a gene; V was cut back by 3 bases and J by 7 bases. Per germline, CDR1 SGHRS and CDR2 YFSETQ. CDR3 size: 14 residues. CDR3: CASSSGQGNSPLHF. The CDR3 coding sequence is TGCGCCAGCAGCTCTGGACAGGGGAATTCACCCCTCCACTTT.

The chain combines TRBV4-1 with TRBJ1-1, with D possibly TRBD1 on 6 matching bases. The CDR3 has 16 amino acids. Germline CDR1 reads MGHRA; CDR2 reads YSYEKL. Trimming removed 4 bases from V and 1 base from J, with 16 bases in between. CDR3 nucleotides: TGCGCCAGCAGCCCGCGAGAGGGACACCCGAACACTGAAGCTTTCTTT. This sequence encodes CASSPREGHPNTEAFF.

This chain connects TRBV6-6 to TRBJ1-1; no clear D. The CDR3 runs 14 residues. The germline V and J ends were trimmed by 0 bases and 4 bases, with 9 bases remaining between them. Germline loops: CDR1 MNHNY, CDR2 SVGAGI (reference sequence). The chain's CDR3 is CASSYSGRVTEAFF. As DNA, the CDR3 is TGTGCCAGCAGTTACTCTGGGAGGGTCACTGAAGCTTTCTTT.

The chain links TRBV7-2 to TRBJ1-5; D possibly corresponds to TRBD1 (6 bases). Germline CDR1 reads SGHTA; CDR2 reads FQGNSA. The CDR3 spans 13 residues. Deletions cut 8 bases from V and 1 base from J, with 9 bases between. For the CDR3, the DNA is TGTGCCAGCTCCGGACAGAGCAATCAGCCCCAGCATTTT. Amino acids: CASSGQSNQPQHF.

The rearrangement joins TRBV29-1 to TRBJ1-5; no firm D call. This CDR3 has 13 residues. Looked up from germline, CDR1 is SQVTM and CDR2 is ANQGSEA. V was pared by 3 bases and J by 6 bases, with 12 bases between. CDR3 sequence: CSVDGGPGQPQHF. DNA for the CDR3: TGCAGCGTTGATGGAGGGCCGGGTCAGCCCCAGCATTTT.

The rearrangement joins TRBV28 to TRBJ2-5, with 10 positions matching TRBD2. The CDR3 has 18 amino acids. Germline CDR1 is MDHEN and CDR2 is SYDVKM. With 4 bases clipped from V and 7 bases from J, the junction kept 18 bases outside the gene matches. The DNA of the CDR3 is TGTGCCAGCAGTTCCCCATCATGGGTAGCGGGGGGCCCGAGGACCCAGTACTTC. Translated: CASSSPSWVAGGPRTQYF.